What follows are 16 T cell receptor beta chains derived from one specimen sequenced in a study of T cells in women clearing cervical HPV infection. Here immunoSEQ multiplex PCR was the method, and the copy in TCRdb shows in-frame clones only, minus some. Here the sample table reports tens of thousands of clones. The sample taken for sequencing was blood buffy coat. These receptors all stem from a woman between 18 and 70 years old with a cervical HPV16 infection that either progressed to CIN3+ or cleared (not recorded which).

To note about this clone: The read gets to within 3 residues of the CDR3 end, and the germline J gene fills in the rest. V and J are TRBV19 and TRBJ2-4; D may be TRBD1 (5 bases). Germline V gene lookup returns CDR1 LNHDA and CDR2 SQIVND (reference sequence). The CDR3 has 14 residues. CDR3 loop: CASSINGASRGQYF. CDR3 DNA (partial): TGTGCCAGTAGTATAAATGGGGCCAGCCGTGGT.

Regarding this clone: Sequencing ends 3 residues short of the CDR3 end; the germline J gene provides the rest. V usage is TRBV19 and J usage is TRBJ1-6; 9 nucleotides line up with TRBD1. The CDR3 totals 14 residues. Germline CDR1 LNHDA, CDR2 SQIVND (reference sequence). The J segment lost 9 bases and the V segment lost 6 bases, leaving 6 bases of the junction unmatched. The sequenced CDR3 bases are TGTGCCAGTAGACTACAGGGGGCAGGTTCACCC. It specifies CASRLQGAGSP. The entire CDR3 reads CASRLQGAGSPLHF.

Comment on this clone: The read comes to an end 3 residues before the CDR3 does, leaving the germline J gene to fill in the end. The J gene is TRBJ1-4, the V gene TRBV18, with D possibly matching TRBD1 (5 bases). CDR3 length: 18 residues. Looked up from germline, CDR1 is KGHSH and CDR2 is LQKENI. The CDR3 loop is CASSPMSGGNSGANVLFF. The sequenced CDR3 bases are TGTGCCAGCTCACCAATGAGCGGGGGGAACTCTGGGGCCAACGTA.

To note about this clone: The read stops 3 residues short of the end of the CDR3; the missing end is completed from the germline J gene. This chain links TRBV12-5 with TRBJ1-5; TRBD1 aligns across 9 bases. The germline CDR1 and CDR2 sequences are LGHNT and FRNRAP. Trimming cost V 1 base and J 2 bases; bases outside gene matches: 0. This CDR3 is 15 amino acids long. The CDR3 is CASGLGTGGNQPQHF. The covered CDR3 bases are TGTGCTAGTGGTTTGGGGACAGGGGGCAATCAGCCC.

About this clone: The sequence runs out 3 residues before the end of the CDR3; the remainder is reconstructed from the germline J gene. The chain has TRBV18 and TRBJ1-2, with TRBD1 as a possible D gene (5 bases). This CDR3 is 13 amino acids long. Germline values: CDR1 KGHSH, CDR2 LQKENI. This CDR3 reads CASSGGDSYDYTF. The CDR3 DNA, read in part, is TGTGCCAGCTCAGGGGGGGACTCCTACGAC. Full variable domain (outside the CDR3, taken from reference TRBV18 and TRBJ1-2): NAGVMQNPRHLVRRRGQEARLRCSPMKGHSHVYWYRQLPEEGLKFMVYLQKENIIDESGMPKERFSAEFPKEGPSILRIQQVVRGDSAAYFCASSGGDSYDYTFGSGTRLTVV.

Regarding this clone: The read ends 3 residues shy of where the CDR3 ends; the end is completed using the germline J gene. The chain uses TRBV10-2 and TRBJ1-5; D unclear. The CDR3 runs to 14 residues. V gave up 3 bases and J gave up 0 bases, with 6 bases separating them. Germline loops: CDR1 WSHSY, CDR2 SAAADI. CDR3 loop: CASSDSNSNQPQHF. The CDR3 DNA, read in part, is TGCGCCAGCAGTGACAGTAATAGCAATCAGCCC.

Considering frequency, this clone is medium-sized (0.01 to 0.1%). CDR3 amino acids: CASSLGWAANYGYTF. The sequenced CDR3 bases are TGTGCCAGCAGCTTAGGGTGGGCAGCTAACTATGGC. The chain joins TRBV7-2 to TRBJ1-2; D not resolved. The read terminates 3 residues ahead of where the CDR3 ends, so the germline J gene completes it. The CDR3 is made up of 15 amino acids. Trimming removed 1 base from V and 0 bases from J, with 9 bases in between. The germline V gene encodes CDR1 SGHTA and CDR2 FQGNSA.

To note about this clone: The observed sequence ends 3 residues before the CDR3 terminus, with the missing tail filled in from the germline J gene. The V call is TRBV20-1, the J call TRBJ2-7; D is undetermined. The CDR3 loop spans 12 amino acids. Between the trimmed V and J ends, which lost 6 bases and 3 bases, there was a span of 12 bases. Germline CDR1 reads DFQATT; CDR2 reads SNEGSKA (reference sequence). CDR3 DNA, as far as it was read: TGCAGTGCCGCGGAGCGCCTCTACGAG. As protein: CSAAERLYE. The full CDR3 protein is CSAAERLYEQYF.

Turning to this clone: The read falls 3 residues short of the CDR3 end, and the missing part is taken from the germline J gene. This chain connects TRBV20-1 to TRBJ2-1; 11 positions match TRBD2. Germline lookup yields CDR1 DFQATT and CDR2 SNEGSKA (reference sequence). The J segment lost 5 bases and the V segment lost 7 bases, leaving 7 bases of the junction unmatched. The CDR3 is 14 residues long. The part of the CDR3 DNA that was read is TGCAGTGGATCTAGCGGGAGGATGGACAATGAG. Residues: CSGSSGRMDNE. The whole CDR3 protein is CSGSSGRMDNEQFF.

Note on this clone: The CDR3 end falls 3 residues outside the read, so it is completed with the germline J gene. The chain combines TRBV2 with TRBJ2-1; tentative D call: TRBD2 (5 bases). Germline values: CDR1 SNHLY, CDR2 FYNNEI. CDR3 length: 15 amino acids. Deletions cut 1 base from V and 0 bases from J, with 7 bases between. CDR3 in amino acids: CASSEERISYNEQFF. The CDR3 bases that were read are TGTGCCAGCAGTGAAGAGCGGATCTCCTACAATGAG.

A word on this clone: The CDR3 end lies 3 residues beyond the end of the read and is filled in from the germline J gene. This chain uses TRBV30 with TRBJ2-3, with D maybe TRBD2 (7 bases). This CDR3 spans 13 amino acids. Germline lookup yields CDR1 GTSNPN and CDR2 SVGIG (reference sequence). CDR3 amino acids: CAWSGGGGETQYF. The sequenced CDR3 bases are TGTGCCTGGAGTGGCGGAGGGGGGGAGACG.

In regard to this clone: The missing CDR3 end, 3 residues past where the read stops, is filled in from the germline J gene. This sample includes further DNA sequences coding for the same CDR3. The chain uses TRBV2 and TRBJ1-3; the D gene is possibly TRBD1 (6 bases). The V end lost 8 bases, the J end lost 0 bases, and 20 bases lay between the germline ends. The germline gives CDR1 SNHLY, CDR2 FYNNEI. The CDR3 contains 17 residues. Partial CDR3 DNA: TGTGCCAGCGGCTGGGGGGGCCCTCGGAGCTCTGGAAACACC. Protein: CASGWGGPRSSGNT. The CDR3 in its entirety is CASGWGGPRSSGNTIYF.

About this clone itself: The read ends 3 residues early relative to the CDR3; the germline J gene fills the gap. The chain recombines TRBV19 with TRBJ2-3, with 7 bases aligning to TRBD2. Losses at the gene ends were 6 bases for V and 3 bases for J; bases not matched to a gene: 6. The germline CDR1 and CDR2 sequences are LNHDA and SQIVND (reference sequence). The CDR3 loop spans 14 amino acids. The sequenced part of the CDR3 DNA is TGTGCCAGTAGCGGGGGGATCCGGACAGATACG. It translates to CASSGGIRTDT. The full CDR3 protein reads CASSGGIRTDTQYF. Full variable domain (remainder filled in from reference TRBV19 and TRBJ2-3): DGGITQSPKYLFRKEGQNVTLSCEQNLNHDAMYWYRQDPGQGLRLIYYSQIVNDFQKGDIAEGYSVSREKKESFPLTVTSAQKNPTAFYLCASSGGIRTDTQYFGPGTRLTVL.

To note about this clone: The CDR3 is cut off 3 residues early in the read; its end comes from the germline J gene. V gene TRBV5-6 combines with J gene TRBJ2-4, with TRBD1 as a possible D gene (7 bases). This CDR3 is 14 amino acids long. V dropped 3 bases and J dropped 8 bases, with 15 bases sitting between them. CDR1 is SGHDT and CDR2 is YYEEEE in the germline V gene. The CDR3 reads CASSSGDSGDIQYF. The DNA read from the CDR3 is TGTGCCAGCAGCTCGGGGGACAGCGGCGACATT.

Points on this clone: One junction end disagrees with the germline gene, perhaps due to a read error. Read sequence stops 3 residues before the CDR3 end, and the germline J gene provides the missing end. The V call is TRBV7-6, the J call TRBJ1-5; 7 bases map to TRBD1. This CDR3 is 14 amino acids long. Germline values: CDR1 SGHVS, CDR2 FNYEAQ. The CDR3 region is CAGSQGTGNQPQHF. The CDR3 DNA, read in part, is TGTGCCGGCAGCCAAGGGACAGGCAATCAGCCC.

With regard to this clone: Read data end 3 residues before the CDR3 end; the end is taken from the germline J gene. V usage is TRBV30 and J usage is TRBJ2-2, with TRBD1 matching 8 bases. CDR1 is GTSNPN, CDR2 SVGIG, per germline (reference sequence). CDR3 length: 16 residues. CDR3 bases read: TGTGCCTGGAGTGTTTGGACAGGGCTCCGAAATGAAAAG. Its protein is CAWSVWTGLRNEK. The entire CDR3 sequence reads CAWSVWTGLRNEKLFF.